This T cell receptor (beta chain) stems from a study of blood T cell repertoires in COVID-19. Looking at the study overall: Both acute and convalescent COVID-19 samples were obtained from the United States, Italy and Spain.

Sequencing was performed with immunoSEQ multiplex PCR; in TCRdb, only in-frame clones are kept and a portion is missing. The sample gives some 370,000 clones, about 87% of which show up once; over 9.5% is in the top ten. The CDR3 spans 16 residues. Germline V CDR1 and CDR2: LGHNA, YNFKEQ. The J segment lost 4 bases and the V segment lost 4 bases, leaving 12 bases of the junction unmatched. This clonotype originated in a woman aged 25-40 years with COVID-19, enrolled during active disease. The rearrangement links TRBV4-2 to TRBJ2-7; 8 bases are a match to TRBD2. The sample comprised peripheral blood. Here the CDR3 DNA reads TGTGCCAGCAGCCTGGACGCTAGCGGGCTTAGATACGAGCAGTACTTC. Protein product: CASSLDASGLRYEQYF.